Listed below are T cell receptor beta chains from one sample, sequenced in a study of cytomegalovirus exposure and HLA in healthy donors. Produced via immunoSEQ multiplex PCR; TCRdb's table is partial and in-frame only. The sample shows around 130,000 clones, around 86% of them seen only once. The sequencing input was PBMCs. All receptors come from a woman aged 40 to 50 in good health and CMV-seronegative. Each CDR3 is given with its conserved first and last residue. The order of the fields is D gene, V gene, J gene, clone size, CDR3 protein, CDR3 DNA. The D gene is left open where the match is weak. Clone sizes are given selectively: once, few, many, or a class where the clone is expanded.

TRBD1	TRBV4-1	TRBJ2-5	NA	CASSRRTGPQETQYF	TGCGCCAGCAGCCGACGGACAGGGCCCCAAGAGACCCAGTACTTC
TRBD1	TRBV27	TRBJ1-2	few	CASSLSVGGSGYTF	TGTGCCAGCAGTTTATCGGTAGGGGGCAGTGGCTACACCTTC
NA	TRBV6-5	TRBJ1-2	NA	CASGRSRTF	TGTGCCAGCGGGAGGAGTCGCACCTTC
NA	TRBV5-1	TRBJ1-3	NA	CASRPEGSGNTIYF	TGCGCCAGCAGACCCGAGGGCTCTGGAAACACCATATATTTT
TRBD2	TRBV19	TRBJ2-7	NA	CASSPLAGAVTYEQYF	TGTGCCAGTAGTCCACTAGCGGGGGCCGTCACCTACGAGCAGTACTTC
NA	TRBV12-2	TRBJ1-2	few	CASRLGRDSLDWDGYTF	TGTGCAAGTCGCTTAGGTAGGGACAGTTTAGATTGGGATGGCTACACCTTC
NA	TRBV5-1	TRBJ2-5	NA	CASSLGQPGSETQYF	TGCGCCAGCAGCTTGGGACAGCCTGGATCAGAGACCCAGTACTTC
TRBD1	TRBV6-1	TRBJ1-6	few	CASSAQGAISSPLHF	TGTGCCAGCAGTGCACAGGGGGCGATCAGTTCACCCCTCCACTTT
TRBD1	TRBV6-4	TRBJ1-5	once	CASSAHRDRNQPQHF	TGTGCCAGCAGTGCTCACCGGGACAGAAATCAGCCCCAGCATTTT
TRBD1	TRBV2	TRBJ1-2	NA	CASSPPGQGGSGYTF	TGTGCCAGCAGCCCCCCGGGACAGGGGGGCTCTGGCTACACCTTC
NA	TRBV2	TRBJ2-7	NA	CASNRSPYEQYF	TGTGCCAGCAATCGTTCCCCTTACGAGCAGTACTTC
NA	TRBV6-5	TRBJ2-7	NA	CASSRHAEVVYEQYF	TGTGCCAGCAGCAGACACGCAGAAGTTGTCTACGAGCAGTACTTC
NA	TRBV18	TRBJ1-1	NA	CASSPRQRQNTEAFF	TGTGCCAGCTCACCACGGCAGAGACAGAACACTGAAGCTTTCTTT
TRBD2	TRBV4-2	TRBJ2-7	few	CASSQGLAGSYEQYF	TGTGCCAGCAGCCAAGGACTAGCGGGCTCCTACGAGCAGTACTTC
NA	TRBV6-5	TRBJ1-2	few	CASSTRTENYGYTF	TGTGCCAGCAGTACACGGACAGAGAACTATGGCTACACCTTC
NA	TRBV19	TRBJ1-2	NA	CASKFGGRDYGYTF	TGTGCCAGTAAGTTCGGGGGACGGGACTATGGCTACACCTTC
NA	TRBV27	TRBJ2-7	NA	CASSLSPQGSYEQYF	TGTGCCAGCAGTTTATCGCCGCAGGGAAGCTACGAGCAGTACTTC
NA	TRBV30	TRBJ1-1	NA	CAWSVVLGNTEAFF	TGTGCCTGGAGTGTAGTCCTAGGGAACACTGAAGCTTTCTTT
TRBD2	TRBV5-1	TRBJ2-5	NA	CASSPWEGETQYF	TGCGCCAGCAGCCCCTGGGAGGGAGAGACCCAGTACTTC
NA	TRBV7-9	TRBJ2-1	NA	CASSSTLGGGFEQFF	NA
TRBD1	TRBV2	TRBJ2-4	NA	CASRDRGIQYF	TGTGCCAGCAGGGACAGGGGCATTCAGTACTTC
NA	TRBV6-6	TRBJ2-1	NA	CASSSLARNEQFF	TGTGCCAGCAGTTCCCTCGCGAGGAATGAGCAGTTCTTC
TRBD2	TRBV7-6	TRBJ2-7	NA	CASSISGGFSYEQYF	TGTGCCAGCAGCATTAGCGGGGGGTTTTCCTACGAGCAGTACTTC
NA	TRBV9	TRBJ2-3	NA	CASSEADRADTQYF	TGTGCCAGCAGCGAGGCGGACAGAGCAGATACGCAGTATTTT
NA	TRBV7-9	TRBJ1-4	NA	CASSLGTGFETNEKLFF	TGTGCCAGCAGCTTAGGTACGGGATTCGAGACGAATGAAAAACTGTTTTTT
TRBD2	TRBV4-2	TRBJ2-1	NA	CASKTGTSLSNEQFF	TGTGCCAGCAAGACCGGGACTAGCCTTAGCAATGAGCAGTTCTTC
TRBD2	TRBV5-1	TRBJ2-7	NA	CASSSVGGGTTYEQYF	TGCGCCAGCAGCTCCGTTGGCGGGGGGACAACCTACGAGCAGTACTTC